The TCR beta chain under discussion was sequenced for a study of cytomegalovirus exposure and HLA in healthy donors (dated by TCRdb to the late 2010s). Regarding the complete study: According to a later analysis, the roughly 120 validation repertoires were produced on the same platform as the approximately 690 repertoires of the first cohort. The study aimed to test whether signatures of past pathogen exposure could be identified by cataloging public T cell receptors. A separate validation cohort of roughly 130 different subjects was used in addition to the roughly 720-subject first cohort. The study combined high-throughput TCR immunosequencing, statistical association of individual TCRs with disease status, and machine learning to predict cytomegalovirus infection status. General study outcomes and caveats: While some public TCRs were present in many individuals, most TCR sequences turned up only very rarely across donors. A few of the identified cytomegalovirus-associated TCR beta chains were confirmed in vitro to be specific for cytomegalovirus antigens. Cytomegalovirus status was reported to be diagnosed by the classifier with high specificity and sensitivity in both the original and validation cohorts. Of the cluster scores, 85% to 95% were above 0 in a later analysis, which found that TCRs clustered in the first cohort also tended to co-occur in the 120 validation repertoires. All 120 or so repertoires were used to score co-occurrence in the validation cohort in a later analysis, because that analysis had no HLA typing for the cohort. The study listed 150 to 200 TCR beta chains as associated with cytomegalovirus. According to the authors, the approach could potentially be generalized to other disease states and immunological phenotypes.

Separate from the approximately 730-subject first cohort, the validation cohort of some 130 subjects was the group to which the donors belonged. Regarding this clone: Its antigen is still unknown. Qualities for individual bases were not recorded, and no much larger clone is one base off.

Sequences SEHNR (CDR1) and FQNEAQ (CDR2) are obtained from the germline V gene (reference sequence). The CDR3 goes from the cysteine to the phenylalanine over 16 residues. Only the CDR3 region is kept as DNA, spanning 48 bases read in frame from base 1. Trimming accounts for 4 bases at V and 7 bases at J, while the number of junction bases matched to no gene is 12. Library construction relied on the immunoSEQ multiplex PCR assay. Turning to the authors' computational methods: A statistical classification framework was developed to diagnose cytomegalovirus status using the catalog of TCR beta chain sequences. TCRdb's version of the immuneACCESS table is confined to in-frame rearrangements and falls short of the full clone set. An unresolved V gene accounts for under half of the shortfall where checked; the remainder is of unknown origin. The D gene and trimming were derived from the DNA, and the V and J assignments and clone size from that table. The sample yields about 330,000 clones; about 85% were counted once. In total, the top ten clones hold approximately 1.2% of the sample.

This clonotype was sampled from a woman in her thirties in good health and CMV-seropositive. The rearrangement combines TRBV7-9 with TRBJ2-1; TRBD2 agrees with 8 junctional bases. The sample was PBMCs. The sequenced DNA: TGTGCCAGCAGCTCACTTCCGGGACTAGAGGGGAATGAGCAGTTCTTC. Translated, it reads CASSSLPGLEGNEQFF.